This T cell receptor beta chain was profiled in a study of blood T cell repertoires in COVID-19. The overall study: Spain, Italy and the United States supplied samples that represented acute and convalescent COVID-19. Nucleic acid was either cDNA or gDNA, and it came from T cells, B-cell-depleted T cells, or PBMCs.

The CDR3 is 13 residues long. With 6 bases clipped from V and 6 bases from J, the junction kept 3 bases outside the gene matches. Germline V lookup: CDR1 SNHLY, CDR2 FYNNEI. Seattle's cohort entered during active infection and was followed longitudinally. Clones were read by immunoSEQ multiplex PCR, and TCRdb kept only the in-frame ones, dropping some. This sample carries roughly 220,000 clones, roughly 80% of them seen once, and the ten largest clones take around 8%. Sequenced input: peripheral blood. The chain has TRBV2 and TRBJ2-2; 8 bases are shared with TRBD1. This receptor was taken from a woman aged 80 or over with COVID-19, enrolled during active disease. CDR3 amino acids: CASRSTGAGELFF. As DNA, the CDR3 is TGTGCCAGCAGATCGACAGGGGCCGGGGAGCTGTTTTTT.